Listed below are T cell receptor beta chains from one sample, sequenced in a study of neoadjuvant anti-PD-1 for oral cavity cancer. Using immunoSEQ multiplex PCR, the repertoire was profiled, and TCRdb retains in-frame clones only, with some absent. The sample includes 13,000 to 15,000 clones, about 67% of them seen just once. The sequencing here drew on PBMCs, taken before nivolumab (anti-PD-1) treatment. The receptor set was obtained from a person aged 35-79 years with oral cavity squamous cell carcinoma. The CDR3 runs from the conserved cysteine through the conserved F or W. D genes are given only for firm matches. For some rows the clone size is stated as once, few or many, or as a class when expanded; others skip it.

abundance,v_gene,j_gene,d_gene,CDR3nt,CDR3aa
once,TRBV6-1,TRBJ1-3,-,TGTGCCAGCAGTGAAGGGGCCGCGGATGGAAACACCATATATTTT,CASSEGAADGNTIYF
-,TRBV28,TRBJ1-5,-,TGTGCCAGCAGTACGACGGCTAGACAGTATAGCAATCAGCCCCAGCATTTT,CASSTTARQYSNQPQHF
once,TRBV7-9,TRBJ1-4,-,TGTGCCAGCAGCACCTCAACAGGATATAATGAAAAACTGTTTTTT,CASSTSTGYNEKLFF
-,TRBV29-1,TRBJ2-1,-,TGCAGCGTTGAAGATCCAACAGACTACAATGAGCAGTTCTTC,CSVEDPTDYNEQFF
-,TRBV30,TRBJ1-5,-,TGTGCCTGGAACCGCGGTGGGAACAATCAGCCCCAGCATTTT,CAWNRGGNNQPQHF
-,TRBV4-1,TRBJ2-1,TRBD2,TGCGCCAGCAGCCACCCGTCTGGGGGAGGGCCGGGGGAGCAGTTCTTC,CASSHPSGGGPGEQFF
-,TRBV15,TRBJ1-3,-,TGTGCCACCAGCCCTATGAGGGCGGCTGGAAACACCATATATTTT,CATSPMRAAGNTIYF
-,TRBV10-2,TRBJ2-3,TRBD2,TGCGCCAGCAGCGGGACTAGCGGGGGCATTTTCGATACGCAGTATTTT,CASSGTSGGIFDTQYF
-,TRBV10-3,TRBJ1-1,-,TGTGCCATCAGTGACAGGCTCATGAACACTGAAGCTTTCTTT,CAISDRLMNTEAFF
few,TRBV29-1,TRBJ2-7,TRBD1,TGCAGCGTTGAAGCAGGGACAGGGGTCTACGAGCAGTACTTC,CSVEAGTGVYEQYF
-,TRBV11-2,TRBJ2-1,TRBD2,TGTGCCAGCAGCTTAGAAATCAGCGGGAGCAATGAGCAGTTCTTC,CASSLEISGSNEQFF
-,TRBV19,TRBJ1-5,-,TGTGCCAGTAGTAGGGACCTCAATCAGCCCCAGCATTTT,CASSRDLNQPQHF
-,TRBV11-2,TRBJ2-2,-,TGTGCCAGCACCAGGATCTTGCGCCCCGGGGAGCTGTTTTTT,CASTRILRPGELFF
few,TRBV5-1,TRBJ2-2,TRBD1,TGCGCCAGCGATAGAGGACAGGGGAACACCGGGGAGCTGTTTTTT,CASDRGQGNTGELFF
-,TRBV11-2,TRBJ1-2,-,TGTGCCAGCAGCGGACTCCGGGGGGGAATAGGCGACTACACCTTC,CASSGLRGGIGDYTF
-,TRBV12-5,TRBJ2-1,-,TGTGCTAGTGGTTTGATGATGAGCCGGGGGCTCTCCTGGTCCTCCTACAATGAGCAGTTCTTC,CASGLMMSRGLSWSSYNEQFF
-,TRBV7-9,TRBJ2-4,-,TGTGCCAGCAGCCCCCCAGGGAGGGCCAAAAACATTCAGTACTTC,CASSPPGRAKNIQYF
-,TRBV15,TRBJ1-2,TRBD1,TGTGCCACCAGCAGAGGCCGGGGACAGAGCACCCTCGGCTACACCTTC,CATSRGRGQSTLGYTF
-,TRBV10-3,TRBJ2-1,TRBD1,TGTGCCATCAGTGAATCTTGGGACAGATCTTCTGGTGCCAATGAGCAGTTCTTC,CAISESWDRSSGANEQFF
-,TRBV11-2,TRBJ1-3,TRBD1,TGTGCCAGCAGCGCGACAGGGGGAGTCGCTGGAAACACCATATATTTT,CASSATGGVAGNTIYF
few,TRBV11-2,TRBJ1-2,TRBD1,TGTGCCAGCAGCCCTGACAGGGCCTATGGCTACACCTTC,CASSPDRAYGYTF
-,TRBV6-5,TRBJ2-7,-,TGTGCCAGCATCAGGACAGTGAACTCCTACGAGCAGTACTTC,CASIRTVNSYEQYF
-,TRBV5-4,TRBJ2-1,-,TGTGCCAGCAGCTTAGGGACCCAAGCCTACAATGAGCAGTTCTTC,CASSLGTQAYNEQFF
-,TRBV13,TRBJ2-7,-,TGTGCCAGCAGCTTAGTGTACAGGGGGGCTAGCGGCTGGAAGGTGGTCCCCTACGAGCAGTACTTC,CASSLVYRGASGWKVVPYEQYF
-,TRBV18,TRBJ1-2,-,TGTGCCAGCTCGTTGGAAGCCTATGGCTACACCTTC,CASSLEAYGYTF
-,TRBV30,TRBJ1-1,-,TGTGCCTGGAGCGTACAGCCGATGAACACTGAAGCTTTCTTT,CAWSVQPMNTEAFF
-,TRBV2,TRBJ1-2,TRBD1,TGTGCCAGCAGGGGGGTTCGGACAGGGACGGACGGCTACACCTTC,CASRGVRTGTDGYTF
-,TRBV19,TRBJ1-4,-,TGTGCCAGTAGCGAGGATAATGAAAAACTGTTTTTT,CASSEDNEKLFF
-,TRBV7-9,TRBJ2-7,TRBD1,TGTGCCAGCAGCTTAGGGACAGGGGGGGTTCCCGAGCAGTACTTC,CASSLGTGGVPEQYF
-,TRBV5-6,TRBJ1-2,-,TGTGCCAGCAGCTTAGCCCAGGCGAACCCCTATGGCTACACCTTC,CASSLAQANPYGYTF
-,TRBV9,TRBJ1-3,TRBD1,TGTGCCAGCAGCGTATCCGGGACAGGGTTCTCTGGAAACACCATATATTTT,CASSVSGTGFSGNTIYF
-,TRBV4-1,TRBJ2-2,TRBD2,TGCGCCAGCAGCCAGGCTTTACTAGCGGGAGGTCTCTCGAACACCGGGGAGCTGTTTTTT,CASSQALLAGGLSNTGELFF
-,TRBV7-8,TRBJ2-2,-,TGTGCGGGGGACTCAAATACCGGGGAGCTGTTTTTT,CAGDSNTGELFF
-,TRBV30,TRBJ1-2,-,TGTGCCTGGAGAGAGATTGGGAGAGGAGCTAACTATGGCTACACCTTC,CAWREIGRGANYGYTF
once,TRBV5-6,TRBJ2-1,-,TGTGCCAGCAGCTTGGGCAGCAATGAGCAGTTCTTC,CASSLGSNEQFF
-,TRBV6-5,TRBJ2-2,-,TGTGCCAGCAGTCGTCCGAACACCGGGGAGCTGTTTTTT,CASSRPNTGELFF
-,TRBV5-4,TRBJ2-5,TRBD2,TGTGCCAGCAGCGAGGGGGGACTAGCGGATCAAGAGACCCAGTACTTC,CASSEGGLADQETQYF
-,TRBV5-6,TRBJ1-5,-,TGTGCCAGCAGCTTAGGGGGAGGGGCAGGCCAGCCCCAGCATTTT,CASSLGGGAGQPQHF